The T cell receptor (beta chain) described here comes from a study of shared clonotypes between healthy human individuals. This CDR3 is built from 16 residues. CDR1 and CDR2 from the germline V gene are SGHTA and FQGNSA. The ends lost 3 bases at V and 6 bases at J; junction bases unmatched: 11. Notes on the study in general: Naive subsets usually exceeded memory subsets in estimated richness. Rarefaction indicated that sorted-subset sequencing remained incomplete although depth was large. In contrast to clonotypes shared by all four donors, non-shared clonotypes had lower generation probabilities.

Healthy HIV-negative adults with no recent acute infections or vaccinations were recruited as donors. Notes on this clone: The antigen remains undetermined.

Profiled with immunoSEQ multiplex PCR; TCRdb holds only in-frame clones, not every one. The sample yields 2.3 million or so clones, more than 80% seen once. This receptor was identified in a man younger than 30 in good health. Some clones in this sample may be carry-over from other donors' samples. Sequencing used naive CD4+ T cells from PBMCs. The subset was: CD45RA+ positively selected. The chain joins TRBV7-2 to TRBJ2-7, with 10 bases identical to TRBD1. The CDR3 DNA is TGTGCCAGCAGCTTCAACTGGGACAGGGGTACTGGCGAGCAGTACTTC. Translating it yields CASSFNWDRGTGEQYF.